This TCR beta chain emerged from a study of control samples from healthy donors and cancer patients. Repertoires were generated with immunoSEQ multiplex PCR, while TCRdb's copy carries only in-frame clones and drops some. In the table there are approximately 100,000 clones, around 89% of which are singletons. Germline V gene data show CDR1 as LNHDA and CDR2 as SQIVND (reference sequence). The CDR3 is 12 residues long. V lost 6 bases and J 8 bases, leaving 13 bases between the germline ends. This rearrangement joins TRBV19 to TRBJ1-1, with D maybe TRBD1 (5 bases). The receptor was derived from a woman aged 50 to 65 in good health. The sequenced sample was blood. The CDR3 DNA follows: TGTGCCAGTAGCCCCTCCGGGGACGAAGCTTTCTTT. It specifies CASSPSGDEAFF.